Sequencing of this TCR beta chain was carried out in a study of post-analysis software for immune sequencing data. General study findings and limits: Under the F measure, samples that were prepared in one batch clustered strongly together. People with multiple sclerosis had a significantly lower normalized Chao1 diversity than controls did. Five or six TRBV segments were significantly more frequent in patients than in controls. TRBV5-6, TRBV5-1 and TRBV20-1 were among these segments.

The CDR3 has 13 amino acids, counting both end residues. In regard to this clonotype: Its antigen is undetermined. This CDR3 is missing its conserved last phenylalanine or tryptophan, likely due to a read error. No DNA is shown, since the ends of the CDR3 on it are uncertain; the CDR3 is the one TCRdb lists.

Libraries were made from TCR beta cDNA, and they carried unique molecular identifiers. MiXCR was run by TCRdb on the PCR reads, yielding one entry per CDR3 protein. Of about 820,000 distinct CDR3 sequences listed, approximately 53% are singletons. Sequencing input: blood. V and J are TRBV12-3 or TRBV12-4 and TRBJ2-7. This sequence originates from a girl aged 10-17 years with multiple sclerosis. This CDR3 is CASSSGSSYEEYS.